This TCR beta chain derives from a study of CD8 T cells in Susac syndrome. Overall study findings and caveats: It was acknowledged in the study that its TCR sequencing and HLA analysis involved a relatively small number of individuals.

For this clonotype: No antigen is known for it.

This CDR3 contains 15 residues. The V gene lost 5 bases and the J gene lost 0 bases, with 13 bases spanning the gap. The germline V gene has CDR1 SEHNR and CDR2 FQNEAQ (reference sequence). While CD8+ and CD4+ T cells were isolated negatively, TEMRA cells were enriched by FACS. A quantity of about 0.5 to 1 ug RNA underwent reverse transcription using random hexamers. TCRdb re-analysed the immunoSEQ multiplex PCR reads in MiXCR, keeping a single row per CDR3 protein. Of tens of thousands of distinct CDR3 sequences in the sample, 94% are singletons; the top ten hold 0.26%. The TCR originated in a human donor in good health. The chain links TRBV7-9 to TRBJ1-2; D gene uncertain. Sample: CD8+ T cells from PBMCs. The CDR3 DNA reads as TGTGCCAGCAGCGACCGTGCAGATCCTAACTATGGCTACACCTTC. This sequence encodes CASSDRADPNYGYTF.